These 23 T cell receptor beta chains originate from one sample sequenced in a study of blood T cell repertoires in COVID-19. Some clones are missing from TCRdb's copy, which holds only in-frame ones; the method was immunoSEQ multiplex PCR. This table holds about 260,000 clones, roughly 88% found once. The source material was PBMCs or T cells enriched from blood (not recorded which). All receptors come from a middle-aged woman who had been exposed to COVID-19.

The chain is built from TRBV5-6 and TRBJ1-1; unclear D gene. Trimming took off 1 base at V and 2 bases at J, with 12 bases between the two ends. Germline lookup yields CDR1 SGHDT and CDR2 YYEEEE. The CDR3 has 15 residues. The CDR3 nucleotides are TGTGCCAGCAGCTTGACGCAGGCGAGAAACACTGAAGCTTTCTTT. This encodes CASSLTQARNTEAFF. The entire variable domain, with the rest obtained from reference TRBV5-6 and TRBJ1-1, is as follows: DAGVTQSPTHLIKTRGQQVTLRCSPKSGHDTVSWYQQALGQGPQFIFQYYEEEERQRGNFPDRFSGHQFPNYSSELNVNALLLGDSALYLCASSLTQARNTEAFFGQGTRLTVV.

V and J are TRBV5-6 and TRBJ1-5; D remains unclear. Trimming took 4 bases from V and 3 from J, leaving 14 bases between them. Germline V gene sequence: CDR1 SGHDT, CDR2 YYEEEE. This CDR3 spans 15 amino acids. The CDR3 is CASSRFGNLNQPQHF. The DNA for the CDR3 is TGTGCCAGCAGCCGCTTCGGGAACCTCAATCAGCCCCAGCATTTT.

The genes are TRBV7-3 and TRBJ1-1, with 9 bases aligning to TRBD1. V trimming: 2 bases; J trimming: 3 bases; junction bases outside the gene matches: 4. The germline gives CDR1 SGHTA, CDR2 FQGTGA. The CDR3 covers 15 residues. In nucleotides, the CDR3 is TGTGCCAGCAGCTTATCGACAGGGGGATACACTGAAGCTTTCTTT. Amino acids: CASSLSTGGYTEAFF.

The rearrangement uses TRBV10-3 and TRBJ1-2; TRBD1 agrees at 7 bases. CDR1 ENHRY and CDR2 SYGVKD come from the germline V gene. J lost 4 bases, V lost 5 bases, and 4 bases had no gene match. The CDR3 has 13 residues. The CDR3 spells CAISPGGRYGYTF. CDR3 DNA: TGTGCCATCAGTCCAGGGGGACGCTATGGCTACACCTTC.

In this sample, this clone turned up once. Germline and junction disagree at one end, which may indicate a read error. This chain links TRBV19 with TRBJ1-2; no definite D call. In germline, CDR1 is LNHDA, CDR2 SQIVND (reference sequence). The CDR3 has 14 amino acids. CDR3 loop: CASSISRGNDGYTF. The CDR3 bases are TGTGCCAGTAGTATATCTCGGGGTAACGATGGCTACACCTTC.

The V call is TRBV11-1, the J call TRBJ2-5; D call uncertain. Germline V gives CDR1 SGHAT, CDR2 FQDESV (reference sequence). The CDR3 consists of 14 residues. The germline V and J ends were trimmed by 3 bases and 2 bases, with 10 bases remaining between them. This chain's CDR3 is CASSFLSVQETQYF. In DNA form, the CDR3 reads TGTGCCAGCAGCTTTTTATCGGTACAAGAGACCCAGTACTTC.

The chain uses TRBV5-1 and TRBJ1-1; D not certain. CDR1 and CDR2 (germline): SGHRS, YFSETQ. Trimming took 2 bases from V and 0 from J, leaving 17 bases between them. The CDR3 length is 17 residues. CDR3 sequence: CASSLSVAGIMNTEAFF. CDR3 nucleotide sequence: TGCGCCAGCAGCTTATCGGTTGCGGGGATCATGAACACTGAAGCTTTCTTT.

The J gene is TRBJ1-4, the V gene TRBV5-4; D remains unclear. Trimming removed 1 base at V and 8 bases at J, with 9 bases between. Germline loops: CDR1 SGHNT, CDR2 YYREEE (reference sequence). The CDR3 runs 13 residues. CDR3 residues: CASSLKTGEKLFF. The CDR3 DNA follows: TGTGCCAGCAGCTTGAAGACGGGGGAAAAACTGTTTTTT.

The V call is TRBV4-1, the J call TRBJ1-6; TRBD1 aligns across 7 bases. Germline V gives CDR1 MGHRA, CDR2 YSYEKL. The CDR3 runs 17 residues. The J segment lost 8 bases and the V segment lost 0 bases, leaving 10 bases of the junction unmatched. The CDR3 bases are TGCGCCAGCAGCCAAGATATAACAGGGGATTCCCATTCACCCCTCCACTTT. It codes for CASSQDITGDSHSPLHF.

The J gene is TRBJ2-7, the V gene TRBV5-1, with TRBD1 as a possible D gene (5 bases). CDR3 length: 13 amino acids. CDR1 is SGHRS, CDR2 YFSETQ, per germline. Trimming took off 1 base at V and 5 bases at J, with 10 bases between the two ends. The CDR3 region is CASSLQGSNEQYF. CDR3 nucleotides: TGCGCCAGCAGCTTGCAGGGTAGCAACGAGCAGTACTTC.

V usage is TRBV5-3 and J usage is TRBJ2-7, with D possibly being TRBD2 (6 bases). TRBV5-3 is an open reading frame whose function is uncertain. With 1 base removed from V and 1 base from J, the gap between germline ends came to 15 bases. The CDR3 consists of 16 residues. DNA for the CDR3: TGTGCCAGAAGCTTGTTCGGCGGGATGGGGTCCTACGAGCAGTACGTC. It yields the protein CARSLFGGMGSYEQYV.

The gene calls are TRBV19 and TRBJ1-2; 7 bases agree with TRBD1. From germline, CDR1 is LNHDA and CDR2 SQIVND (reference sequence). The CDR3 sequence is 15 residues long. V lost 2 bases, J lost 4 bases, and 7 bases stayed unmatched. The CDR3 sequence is CASSITGASFYGYTF. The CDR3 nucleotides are TGTGCCAGTAGTATAACAGGGGCGTCCTTCTATGGCTACACCTTC.

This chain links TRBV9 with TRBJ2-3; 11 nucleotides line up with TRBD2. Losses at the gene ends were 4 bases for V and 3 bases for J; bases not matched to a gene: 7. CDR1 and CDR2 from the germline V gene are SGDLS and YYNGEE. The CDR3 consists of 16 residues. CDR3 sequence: CASSPQLAGDTDTQYF. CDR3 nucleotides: TGTGCCAGCAGCCCGCAACTAGCGGGGGATACAGATACGCAGTATTTT. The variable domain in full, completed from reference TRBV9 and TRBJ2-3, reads DSGVTQTPKHLITATGQRVTLRCSPRSGDLSVYWYQQSLDQGLQFLIQYYNGEERAKGNILERFSAQQFPDLHSELNLSSLELGDSALYFCASSPQLAGDTDTQYFGPGTRLTVL.

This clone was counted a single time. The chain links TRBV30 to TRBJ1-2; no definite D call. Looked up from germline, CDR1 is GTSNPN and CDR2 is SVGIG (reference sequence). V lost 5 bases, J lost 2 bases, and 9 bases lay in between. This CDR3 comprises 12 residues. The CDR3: CAWYRTNYGYTF. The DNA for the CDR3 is TGTGCCTGGTACAGAACCAACTATGGCTACACCTTC.

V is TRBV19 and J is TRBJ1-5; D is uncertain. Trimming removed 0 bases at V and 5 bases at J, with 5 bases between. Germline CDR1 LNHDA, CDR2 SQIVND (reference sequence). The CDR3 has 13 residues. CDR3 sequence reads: CASSIDPDQPQHF. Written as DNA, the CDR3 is TGTGCCAGTAGTATAGACCCTGATCAGCCCCAGCATTTT.

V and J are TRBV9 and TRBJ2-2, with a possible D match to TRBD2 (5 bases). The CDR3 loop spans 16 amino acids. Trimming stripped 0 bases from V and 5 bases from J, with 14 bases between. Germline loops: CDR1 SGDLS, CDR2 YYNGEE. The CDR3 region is CASSVATSDITGELFF. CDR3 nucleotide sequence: TGTGCCAGCAGCGTAGCCACTAGTGACATAACCGGGGAGCTGTTTTTT.

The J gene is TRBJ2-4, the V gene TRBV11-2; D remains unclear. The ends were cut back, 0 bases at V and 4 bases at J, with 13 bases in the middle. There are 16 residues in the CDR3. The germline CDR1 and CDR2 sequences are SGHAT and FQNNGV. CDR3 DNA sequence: TGTGCCAGCAGCTTAGATCGGGTCACTCCGAAAAACATTCAGTACTTC. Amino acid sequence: CASSLDRVTPKNIQYF.

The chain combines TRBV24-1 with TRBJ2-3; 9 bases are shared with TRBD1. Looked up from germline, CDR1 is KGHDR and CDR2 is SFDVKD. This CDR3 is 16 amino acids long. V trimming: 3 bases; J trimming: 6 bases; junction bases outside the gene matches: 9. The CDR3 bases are TGTGCCACCAGTGATCCGGGACAGGGAAGGGCCGATACGCAGTATTTT. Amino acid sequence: CATSDPGQGRADTQYF.

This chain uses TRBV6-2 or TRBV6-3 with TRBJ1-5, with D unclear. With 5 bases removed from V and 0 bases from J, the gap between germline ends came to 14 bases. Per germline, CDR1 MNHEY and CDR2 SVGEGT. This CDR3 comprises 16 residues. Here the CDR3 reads CASSLNLGLSNQPQHF. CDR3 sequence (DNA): TGTGCCAGCAGTCTCAACTTGGGCCTTAGCAATCAGCCCCAGCATTTT.

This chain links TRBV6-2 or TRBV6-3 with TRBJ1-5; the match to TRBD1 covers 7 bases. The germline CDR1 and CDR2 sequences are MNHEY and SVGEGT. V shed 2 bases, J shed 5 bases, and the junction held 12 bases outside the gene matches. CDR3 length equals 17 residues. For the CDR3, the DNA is TGTGCCAGCAGTTACAAGGGACAGCCCTTGATATATCAGCCCCAGCATTTT. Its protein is CASSYKGQPLIYQPQHF.

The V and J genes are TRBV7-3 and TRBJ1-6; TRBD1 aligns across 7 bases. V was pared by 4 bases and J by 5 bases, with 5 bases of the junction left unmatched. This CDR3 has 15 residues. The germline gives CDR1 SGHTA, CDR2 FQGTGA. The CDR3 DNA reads TGTGCCAGCAGCTCAGGGGGACAACATAATTCACCCCTCCACTTT. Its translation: CASSSGGQHNSPLHF.

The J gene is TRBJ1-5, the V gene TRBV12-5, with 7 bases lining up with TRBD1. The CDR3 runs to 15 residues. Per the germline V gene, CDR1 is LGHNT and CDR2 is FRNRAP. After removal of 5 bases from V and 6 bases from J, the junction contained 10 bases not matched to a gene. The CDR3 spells CASGNMTGWVQPQHF. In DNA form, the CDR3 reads TGTGCTAGTGGTAATATGACAGGGTGGGTTCAGCCCCAGCATTTT.

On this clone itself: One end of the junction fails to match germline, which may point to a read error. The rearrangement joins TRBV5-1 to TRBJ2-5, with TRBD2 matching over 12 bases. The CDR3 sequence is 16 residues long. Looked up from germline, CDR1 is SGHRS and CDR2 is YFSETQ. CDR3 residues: CASSNSGLAGKETQYF. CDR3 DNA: TGTGCCAGCAGCAACTCAGGACTAGCGGGAAAGGAGACCCAGTACTTC.